This T cell receptor beta chain is drawn from a study of OX40 agonist ivuxolimab in advanced cancers. Overall study: The drug used for patients, ivuxolimab, was an agonistic anti-OX40 (CD134) antibody. Those treated in dose escalation had hepatocellular carcinoma, melanoma, renal cell cancer or head and neck cancer.

The J segment lost 1 base and the V segment lost 2 bases, leaving 3 bases of the junction unmatched. Germline V gene sequence: CDR1 MNHNY, CDR2 SVGAGI (reference sequence). This CDR3 is built from 15 residues. Sequencing used immunoSEQ multiplex PCR; TCRdb keeps in-frame clones, though not all of them. The sample has approximately 74,000 clones, roughly 90% seen once. Notes on the study in general: The study found that CD8+ T cells averaged more expanded clones than CD4+.

Points on this clone: Its matching antigen is unknown.

The sample was CD4+ or CD8+ T cells sorted from blood, taken in a trial of the OX40 agonist ivuxolimab. The V gene is TRBV6-6, the J gene TRBJ2-7; 9 positions agree with TRBD1. The clonotype comes from an adult with an advanced solid tumor such as melanoma, head and neck, liver or kidney cancer. The DNA of the CDR3 is TGTGCCAGCAGTTACCGCGGGACAGGGTCCTACGAGCAGTACTTC. As protein: CASSYRGTGSYEQYF.